This is a list of T cell receptor beta chains from one sample in a study of Ad26.COV2.S vaccination and SARS-CoV-2 variants. TCRdb's table, derived via immunoSEQ multiplex PCR, lists solely in-frame clones and lacks some. The sample records some 190,000 clones, around 85% being singletons. The specimen comprised peripheral blood, sampled after recovery from COVID-19. The receptors derive from a human donor who had recovered from COVID-19. Each CDR3 is given with its conserved first and last residue. Fields, in order: clone size, V gene, J gene, D gene, CDR3 protein, CDR3 DNA. The D gene is left open where the match is weak. Where a row states a size, it is once, few, many or the class of an expanded clone; other rows omit it.

clone size: .
V gene: TRBV30
J gene: TRBJ2-2
D gene: .
CDR3 protein: CAWSPVAGELFF
CDR3 DNA: TGTGCCTGGAGTCCGGTCGCCGGGGAGCTGTTTTTT

clone size: .
V gene: TRBV12-3/TRBV12-4
J gene: TRBJ1-4
D gene: .
CDR3 protein: CASSSSTNEKLFF
CDR3 DNA: TGTGCCAGCAGTTCCTCGACTAATGAAAAACTGTTTTTT

clone size: .
V gene: TRBV7-8
J gene: TRBJ2-2
D gene: TRBD2
CDR3 protein: CASSLVASGNTGELFF
CDR3 DNA: TGTGCCAGCAGCTTAGTGGCTAGCGGGAACACCGGGGAGCTGTTTTTT

clone size: .
V gene: TRBV5-4
J gene: TRBJ1-3
D gene: .
CDR3 protein: CASSFGGTIYF
CDR3 DNA: TGTGCCAGCAGCTTCGGGGGCACCATATATTTT

clone size: .
V gene: TRBV6-5
J gene: TRBJ1-1
D gene: .
CDR3 protein: CATEGRGTEAFF
CDR3 DNA: TGTGCCACGGAGGGCAGGGGCACTGAAGCTTTCTTT

clone size: once
V gene: TRBV10-2
J gene: TRBJ2-7
D gene: TRBD2
CDR3 protein: CASMPSGTYEQYF
CDR3 DNA: TGCGCCAGCATGCCTAGCGGGACCTACGAGCAGTACTTC

clone size: .
V gene: TRBV5-1
J gene: TRBJ2-3
D gene: TRBD1
CDR3 protein: CASSSQGGTDTQYF
CDR3 DNA: TGCGCCAGCAGCTCACAGGGGGGCACAGATACGCAGTATTTT

clone size: .
V gene: TRBV7-9
J gene: TRBJ2-1
D gene: TRBD1
CDR3 protein: CASSRGTYRGRGDNEQFF
CDR3 DNA: TGTGCCAGCAGCCGAGGGACTTACAGGGGGCGCGGCGACAATGAGCAGTTCTTC

clone size: .
V gene: TRBV3-1/TRBV3-2
J gene: TRBJ1-4
D gene: .
CDR3 protein: CASSPRGQANEKLFF
CDR3 DNA: TGTGCCAGCAGCCCCCGAGGACAAGCTAATGAAAAACTGTTTTTT

clone size: .
V gene: TRBV19
J gene: TRBJ1-2
D gene: TRBD1
CDR3 protein: CASTLQVRTGPASNYGYTF
CDR3 DNA: TGTGCCAGTACCCTTCAGGTTAGGACAGGTCCCGCCTCTAACTATGGCTACACCTTC

clone size: .
V gene: TRBV6-6
J gene: TRBJ2-3
D gene: .
CDR3 protein: CASSYGSAVGYTQYF
CDR3 DNA: TGTGCCAGCAGTTACGGTTCGGCGGTGGGGTATACGCAGTATTTT

clone size: .
V gene: TRBV5-4
J gene: TRBJ2-2
D gene: TRBD2
CDR3 protein: CASSLLLTGTSGGGTGELFF
CDR3 DNA: TGTGCCAGCAGCTTGCTGCTCACCGGGACTAGCGGGGGGGGCACCGGGGAGCTGTTTTTT

clone size: .
V gene: TRBV27
J gene: TRBJ2-7
D gene: .
CDR3 protein: CASSSTGISYEQYF
CDR3 DNA: TGTGCCAGCAGTTCGACAGGCATCTCCTACGAGCAGTACTTC

clone size: .
V gene: TRBV5-4
J gene: TRBJ1-1
D gene: .
CDR3 protein: CASSSPELNTEAFF
CDR3 DNA: TGTGCCAGCAGCTCCCCGGAGCTGAACACTGAAGCTTTCTTT

clone size: .
V gene: TRBV7-6
J gene: TRBJ2-7
D gene: TRBD1
CDR3 protein: CASSPEQGQTYEQYF
CDR3 DNA: TGTGCCAGCAGCCCTGAACAGGGGCAGACCTACGAGCAGTACTTC

clone size: .
V gene: TRBV6-5
J gene: TRBJ2-1
D gene: TRBD2
CDR3 protein: CASERAGAYEQFF
CDR3 DNA: TGTGCCAGCGAGCGAGCGGGAGCGTATGAGCAGTTCTTC

clone size: .
V gene: TRBV25-1
J gene: TRBJ2-3
D gene: .
CDR3 protein: CASSEGLAITDTQYF
CDR3 DNA: TGTGCCAGCAGTGAAGGTCTAGCGATCACAGATACGCAGTATTTT

clone size: .
V gene: TRBV28
J gene: TRBJ2-3
D gene: TRBD2
CDR3 protein: CASEPQGLAGGFTDTQYF
CDR3 DNA: TGTGCCAGCGAGCCCCAGGGACTAGCGGGGGGATTCACAGATACGCAGTATTTT

clone size: .
V gene: TRBV18
J gene: TRBJ2-7
D gene: TRBD1
CDR3 protein: CASSPDDRGRPTF
CDR3 DNA: TGTGCCAGCTCACCAGACGACAGGGGGCGACCAACCTTC

clone size: .
V gene: TRBV4-1
J gene: TRBJ1-5
D gene: .
CDR3 protein: CASSQVQQDQPQHF
CDR3 DNA: TGCGCCAGCAGCCAGGTCCAACAAGATCAGCCCCAGCATTTT

clone size: .
V gene: TRBV2
J gene: TRBJ1-4
D gene: .
CDR3 protein: CASNGGATNEKLFF
CDR3 DNA: TGTGCCAGCAACGGGGGCGCAACTAATGAAAAACTGTTTTTT

clone size: few
V gene: TRBV19
J gene: TRBJ2-5
D gene: .
CDR3 protein: CASSMDPLGMAQYF
CDR3 DNA: TGTGCCAGTAGTATGGATCCACTGGGGATGGCCCAGTACTTC

clone size: .
V gene: TRBV28
J gene: TRBJ2-3
D gene: TRBD1
CDR3 protein: CASSLDRVVTDTQYF
CDR3 DNA: TGTGCCAGCAGCCTCGACAGGGTGGTGACAGATACGCAGTATTTT

clone size: .
V gene: TRBV5-4
J gene: TRBJ2-5
D gene: .
CDR3 protein: CASSLGHLQGQETQYF
CDR3 DNA: TGTGCCAGCAGCTTGGGCCATTTACAGGGTCAAGAGACCCAGTACTTC

clone size: .
V gene: TRBV10-2
J gene: TRBJ2-1
D gene: .
CDR3 protein: CASSAFGRRLSYEQFF
CDR3 DNA: TGCGCCAGCAGTGCGTTTGGGAGGAGGCTGTCGTATGAGCAGTTCTTC

clone size: .
V gene: TRBV7-8
J gene: TRBJ2-7
D gene: TRBD2
CDR3 protein: CASSRELAGGNFYEQYF
CDR3 DNA: TGTGCCAGCAGCAGAGAACTAGCGGGGGGGAACTTCTACGAGCAGTACTTC

clone size: .
V gene: TRBV19
J gene: TRBJ1-6
D gene: .
CDR3 protein: CASSIGVPHQRPLHF
CDR3 DNA: TGTGCCAGTAGTATTGGGGTTCCCCACCAGCGACCCCTCCACTTT

clone size: once
V gene: TRBV29-1
J gene: TRBJ2-7
D gene: TRBD2
CDR3 protein: CSVEITSAYEQYF
CDR3 DNA: TGCAGCGTTGAAATAACTAGCGCCTACGAGCAGTACTTC

clone size: .
V gene: TRBV7-2
J gene: TRBJ2-3
D gene: .
CDR3 protein: CASSLRILTDTQYF
CDR3 DNA: TGTGCCAGCAGCCTGAGGATCCTCACAGATACGCAGTATTTT

clone size: .
V gene: TRBV28
J gene: TRBJ1-4
D gene: .
CDR3 protein: CASSSGPPSTNEKLFF
CDR3 DNA: TGTGCCAGCAGTTCGGGGCCGCCAAGCACTAATGAAAAACTGTTTTTT

clone size: .
V gene: TRBV7-9
J gene: TRBJ1-2
D gene: .
CDR3 protein: CASTSGGMTLYGYTF
CDR3 DNA: TGTGCCAGCACCTCGGGGGGGATGACCCTCTATGGCTACACCTTC

clone size: .
V gene: TRBV27
J gene: TRBJ2-3
D gene: .
CDR3 protein: CASSLGTDTQYF
CDR3 DNA: TGTGCCAGCAGTTTAGGCACAGATACGCAGTATTTT

clone size: few
V gene: TRBV19
J gene: TRBJ2-5
D gene: TRBD2
CDR3 protein: CASSPIKAGGRQETQYF
CDR3 DNA: TGTGCCAGTAGCCCAATTAAAGCGGGGGGACGCCAAGAGACCCAGTACTTC